This TCR beta chain stems from a study of T cell repertoires in cytomegalovirus infection. TCRdb called the reads again in MiXCR, with one record for every CDR3 protein. The sample lists around 530,000 distinct CDR3 sequences; approximately 25% were seen once. This clonotype has only a few counts. The sequencing input was PBMCs. The sequence was obtained from a human donor in good health (CMV status not recorded). Some clones in this sample may be carry-over from other donors' samples.

CDR3 DNA sequence: TGTGCCAGCAGCCGTCCCGGGACTAGCGGGTCCCAAGAGACCCAGTACTTC. It is translated as CASSRPGTSGSQETQYF. The chain links TRBV11-2 to TRBJ2-5; 12 nucleotides align to TRBD2. In germline, CDR1 is SGHAT, CDR2 FQNNGV. V lost 5 bases to trimming and J lost 1 base; unmatched junction nucleotides: 8. The CDR3 consists of 17 residues.